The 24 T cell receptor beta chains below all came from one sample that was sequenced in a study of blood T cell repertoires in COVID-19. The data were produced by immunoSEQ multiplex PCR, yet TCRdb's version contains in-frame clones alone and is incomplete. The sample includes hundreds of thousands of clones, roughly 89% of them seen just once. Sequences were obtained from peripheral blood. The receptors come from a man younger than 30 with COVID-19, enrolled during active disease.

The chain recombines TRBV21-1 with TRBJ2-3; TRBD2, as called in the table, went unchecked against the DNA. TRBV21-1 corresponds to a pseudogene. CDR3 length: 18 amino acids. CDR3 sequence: CASSKGLAGDASTDTQYF. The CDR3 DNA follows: TGTGCCAGCAGCAAAGGGCTAGCGGGGGACGCTAGCACAGATACGCAGTATTTT.

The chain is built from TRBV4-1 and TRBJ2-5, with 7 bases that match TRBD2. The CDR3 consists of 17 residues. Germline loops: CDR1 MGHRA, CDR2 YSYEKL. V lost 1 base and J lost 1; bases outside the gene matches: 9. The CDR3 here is CASSQVRRGRAQETQYF. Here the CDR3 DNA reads TGCGCCAGCAGCCAAGTACGGCGGGGGAGGGCCCAAGAGACCCAGTACTTC.

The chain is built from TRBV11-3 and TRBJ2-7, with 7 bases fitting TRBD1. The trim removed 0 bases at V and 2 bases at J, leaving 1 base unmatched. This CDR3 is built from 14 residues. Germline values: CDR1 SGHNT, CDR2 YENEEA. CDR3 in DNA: TGTGCCAGCAGCTTAGAACAGGGGACCTACGAGCAGTACTTC. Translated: CASSLEQGTYEQYF.

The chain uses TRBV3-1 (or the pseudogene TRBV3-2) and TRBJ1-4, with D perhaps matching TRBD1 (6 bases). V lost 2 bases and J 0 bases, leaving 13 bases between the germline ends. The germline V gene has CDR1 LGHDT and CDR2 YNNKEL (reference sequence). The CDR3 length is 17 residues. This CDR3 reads CASSQNPGQSTNEKLFF. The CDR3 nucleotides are TGTGCCAGCAGCCAAAACCCGGGACAATCAACTAATGAAAAACTGTTTTTT.

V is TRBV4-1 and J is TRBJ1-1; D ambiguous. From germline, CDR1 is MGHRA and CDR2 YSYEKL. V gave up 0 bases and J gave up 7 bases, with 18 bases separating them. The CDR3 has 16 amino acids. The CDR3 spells CASSQERSGLGGEAFF. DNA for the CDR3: TGCGCCAGCAGCCAAGAGAGGAGCGGTTTAGGAGGTGAAGCTTTCTTT.

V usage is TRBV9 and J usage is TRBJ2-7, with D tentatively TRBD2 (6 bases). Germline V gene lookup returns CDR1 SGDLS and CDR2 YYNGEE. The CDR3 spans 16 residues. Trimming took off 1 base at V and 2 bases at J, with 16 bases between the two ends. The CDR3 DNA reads TGTGCCAGCAGCGTATTAGCGGCCCCTATCCCCTACGAGCAGTACTTC. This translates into CASSVLAAPIPYEQYF.

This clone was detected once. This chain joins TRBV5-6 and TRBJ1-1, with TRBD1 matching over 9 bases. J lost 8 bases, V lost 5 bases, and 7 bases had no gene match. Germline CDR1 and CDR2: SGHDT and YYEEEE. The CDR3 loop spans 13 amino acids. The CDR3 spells CASRPKDRGEAFF. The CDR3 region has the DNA TGTGCCAGCAGACCTAAGGACAGGGGCGAAGCTTTCTTT.

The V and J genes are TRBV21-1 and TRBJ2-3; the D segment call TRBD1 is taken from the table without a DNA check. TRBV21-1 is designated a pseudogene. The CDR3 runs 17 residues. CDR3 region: CASSSLGHSVITDTQYF. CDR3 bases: TGTGCCAGCAGCTCCCTGGGCCACTCGGTTATCACAGATACGCAGTATTTT.

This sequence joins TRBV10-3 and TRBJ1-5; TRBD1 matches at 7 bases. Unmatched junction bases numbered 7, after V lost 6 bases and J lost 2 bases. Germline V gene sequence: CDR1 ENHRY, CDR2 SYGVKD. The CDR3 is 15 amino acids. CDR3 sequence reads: CAIREGGPGNQPQHF. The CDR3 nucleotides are TGTGCCATCAGGGAAGGGGGCCCGGGCAATCAGCCCCAGCATTTT.

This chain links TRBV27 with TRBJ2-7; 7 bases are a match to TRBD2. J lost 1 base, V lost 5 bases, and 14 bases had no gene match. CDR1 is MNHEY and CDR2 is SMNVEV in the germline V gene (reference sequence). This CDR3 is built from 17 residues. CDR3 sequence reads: CASSTRGLAGVSYEQYF. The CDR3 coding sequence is TGTGCCAGCAGTACCCGAGGGTTAGCGGGCGTTTCCTACGAGCAGTACTTC.

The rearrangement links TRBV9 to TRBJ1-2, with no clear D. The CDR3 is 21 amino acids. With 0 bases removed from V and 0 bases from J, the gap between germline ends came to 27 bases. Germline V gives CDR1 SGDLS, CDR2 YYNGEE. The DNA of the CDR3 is TGTGCCAGCAGCGTAGCCCCATCGACCATACCCCTACCCGGAGCTAACTATGGCTACACCTTC. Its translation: CASSVAPSTIPLPGANYGYTF.

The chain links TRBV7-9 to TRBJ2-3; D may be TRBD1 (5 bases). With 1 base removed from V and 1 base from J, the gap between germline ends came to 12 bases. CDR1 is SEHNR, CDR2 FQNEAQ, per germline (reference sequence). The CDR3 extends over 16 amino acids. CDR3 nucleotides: TGTGCCAGCAGCTTAGGGGGCACAGTGGGCACAGATACGCAGTATTTT. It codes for CASSLGGTVGTDTQYF. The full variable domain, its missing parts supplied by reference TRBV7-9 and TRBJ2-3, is DTGVSQNPRHKITKRGQNVTFRCDPISEHNRLYWYRQTLGQGPEFLTYFQNEAQLEKSRLLSDRFSAERPKGSFSTLEIQRTEQGDSAMYLCASSLGGTVGTDTQYFGPGTRLTVL.

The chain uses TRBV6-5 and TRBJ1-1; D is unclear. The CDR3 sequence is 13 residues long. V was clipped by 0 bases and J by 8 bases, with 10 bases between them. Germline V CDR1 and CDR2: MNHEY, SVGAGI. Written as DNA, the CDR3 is TGTGCCAGCAGTTACTCAGGGAGATCCGAAGCTTTCTTT. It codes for CASSYSGRSEAFF.

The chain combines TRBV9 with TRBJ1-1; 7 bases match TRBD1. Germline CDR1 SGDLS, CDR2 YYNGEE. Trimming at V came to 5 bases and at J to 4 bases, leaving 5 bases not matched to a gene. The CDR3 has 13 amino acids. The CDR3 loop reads CASRDQGGTEAFF. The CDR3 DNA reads TGTGCCAGCAGGGATCAGGGGGGCACTGAAGCTTTCTTT.

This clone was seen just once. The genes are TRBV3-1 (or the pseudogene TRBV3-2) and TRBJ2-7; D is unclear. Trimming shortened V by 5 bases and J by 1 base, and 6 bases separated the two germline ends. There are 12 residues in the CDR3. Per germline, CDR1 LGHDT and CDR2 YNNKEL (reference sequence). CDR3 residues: CASSYVSYEQYF. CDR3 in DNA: TGTGCCAGCAGCTATGTTTCCTACGAGCAGTACTTC.

The DNA of the CDR3 is TGTGCCAGCAGCTGGGGGGGGAACACTGAAGCTTTCTTT. It specifies CASSWGGNTEAFF. The rearrangement uses TRBV3-1 (or the pseudogene TRBV3-2) and TRBJ1-1; the D gene is possibly TRBD1 (5 bases). Trimming took 5 bases from V and 1 from J, leaving 8 bases between them. Germline CDR1 reads LGHDT; CDR2 reads YNNKEL (reference sequence). The CDR3 runs to 13 residues.

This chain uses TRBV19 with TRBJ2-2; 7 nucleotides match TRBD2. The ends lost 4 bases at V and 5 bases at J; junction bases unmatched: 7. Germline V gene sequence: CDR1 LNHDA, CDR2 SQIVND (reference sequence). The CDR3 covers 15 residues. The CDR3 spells CASSKASGLTGELFF. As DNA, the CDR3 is TGTGCCAGTAGTAAGGCTAGCGGATTAACCGGGGAGCTGTTTTTT. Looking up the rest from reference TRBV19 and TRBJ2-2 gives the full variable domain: DGGITQSPKYLFRKEGQNVTLSCEQNLNHDAMYWYRQDPGQGLRLIYYSQIVNDFQKGDIAEGYSVSREKKESFPLTVTSAQKNPTAFYLCASSKASGLTGELFFGEGSRLTVL.

Here the CDR3 reads CASSRQGNTGELFF. Here the CDR3 DNA reads TGTGCCAGCTCACGGCAGGGAAACACCGGGGAGCTGTTTTTT. V gene TRBV18 combines with J gene TRBJ2-2, with D possibly being TRBD1 (5 bases). The V gene lost 4 bases and the J gene lost 2 bases, with 8 bases spanning the gap. The CDR3 contains 14 residues. Per germline, CDR1 KGHSH and CDR2 LQKENI. Filled out from reference TRBV18 and TRBJ2-2, the complete variable domain reads NAGVMQNPRHLVRRRGQEARLRCSPMKGHSHVYWYRQLPEEGLKFMVYLQKENIIDESGMPKERFSAEFPKEGPSILRIQQVVRGDSAAYFCASSRQGNTGELFFGEGSRLTVL.

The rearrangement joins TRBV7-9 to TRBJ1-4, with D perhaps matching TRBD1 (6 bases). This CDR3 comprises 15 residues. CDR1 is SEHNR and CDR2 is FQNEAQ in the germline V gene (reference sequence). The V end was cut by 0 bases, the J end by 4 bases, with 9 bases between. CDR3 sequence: CASSLARTDNEKLFF. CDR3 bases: TGTGCCAGCAGCTTAGCGCGGACAGATAATGAAAAACTGTTTTTT. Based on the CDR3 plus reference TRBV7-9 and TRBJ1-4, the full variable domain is DTGVSQNPRHKITKRGQNVTFRCDPISEHNRLYWYRQTLGQGPEFLTYFQNEAQLEKSRLLSDRFSAERPKGSFSTLEIQRTEQGDSAMYLCASSLARTDNEKLFFGSGTQLSVL.

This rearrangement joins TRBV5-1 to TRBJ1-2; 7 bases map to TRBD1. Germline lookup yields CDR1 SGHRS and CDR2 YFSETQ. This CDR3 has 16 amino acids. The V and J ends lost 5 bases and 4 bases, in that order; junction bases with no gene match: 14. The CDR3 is CASRPTGLHESYGYTF. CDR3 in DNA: TGCGCCAGCAGACCGACAGGGTTACATGAGAGCTATGGCTACACCTTC. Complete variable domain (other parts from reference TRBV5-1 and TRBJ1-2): KAGVTQTPRYLIKTRGQQVTLSCSPISGHRSVSWYQQTPGQGLQFLFEYFSETQRNKGNFPGRFSGRQFSNSRSEMNVSTLELGDSALYLCASRPTGLHESYGYTFGSGTRLTVV.

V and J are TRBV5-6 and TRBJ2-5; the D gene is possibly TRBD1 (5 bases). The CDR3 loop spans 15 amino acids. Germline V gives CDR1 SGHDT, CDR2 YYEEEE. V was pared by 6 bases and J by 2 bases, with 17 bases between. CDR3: CASNAWGLPQETQYF. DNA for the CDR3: TGTGCCAGCAACGCTTGGGGCCTACCTCAAGAGACCCAGTACTTC.

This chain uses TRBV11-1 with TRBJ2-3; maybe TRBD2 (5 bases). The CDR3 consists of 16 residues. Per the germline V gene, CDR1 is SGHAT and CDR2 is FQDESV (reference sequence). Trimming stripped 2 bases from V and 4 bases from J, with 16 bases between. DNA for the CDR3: TGTGCCAGCAGCTTAAGTACGGGATCGGGTGCAGATACGCAGTATTTT. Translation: CASSLSTGSGADTQYF.

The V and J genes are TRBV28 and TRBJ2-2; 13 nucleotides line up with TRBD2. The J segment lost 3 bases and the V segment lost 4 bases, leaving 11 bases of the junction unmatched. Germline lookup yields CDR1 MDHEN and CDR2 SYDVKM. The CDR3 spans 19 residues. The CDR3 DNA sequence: TGTGCCAGCAGTTCTCTTCAACTAGCGGGAGGGCCGGACACCGGGGAGCTGTTTTTT. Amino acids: CASSSLQLAGGPDTGELFF.

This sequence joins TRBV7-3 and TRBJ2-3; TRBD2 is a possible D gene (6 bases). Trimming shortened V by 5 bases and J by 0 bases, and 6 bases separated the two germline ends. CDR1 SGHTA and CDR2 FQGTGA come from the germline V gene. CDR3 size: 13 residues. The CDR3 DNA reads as TGTGCCAGCAGCCGGGGGAGCACAGATACGCAGTATTTT. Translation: CASSRGSTDTQYF.